Here is one T cell receptor (beta chain) with its context. The CDR3 has 13 amino acids. CDR1 is SEHNR and CDR2 is FQNEAQ in the germline V gene (reference sequence). V was clipped by 5 bases and J by 4 bases, with 11 bases between them. This specimen belongs to a study of regulatory and conventional T cells in breast cancer. Each CDR3 protein is one row after TCRdb ran MiXCR on the PCR reads. The table shows around 16,000 distinct CDR3 sequences, with 32% occurring only once. The TCR comes from a female donor in good health. This rearrangement joins TRBV7-9 to TRBJ1-1; D remains unclear. What was sequenced was conventional T cells from blood. CDR3: CASSAEMSTEAFF. Written as DNA, the CDR3 is TGTGCCAGCAGCGCTGAAATGAGCACTGAAGCTTTCTTT.